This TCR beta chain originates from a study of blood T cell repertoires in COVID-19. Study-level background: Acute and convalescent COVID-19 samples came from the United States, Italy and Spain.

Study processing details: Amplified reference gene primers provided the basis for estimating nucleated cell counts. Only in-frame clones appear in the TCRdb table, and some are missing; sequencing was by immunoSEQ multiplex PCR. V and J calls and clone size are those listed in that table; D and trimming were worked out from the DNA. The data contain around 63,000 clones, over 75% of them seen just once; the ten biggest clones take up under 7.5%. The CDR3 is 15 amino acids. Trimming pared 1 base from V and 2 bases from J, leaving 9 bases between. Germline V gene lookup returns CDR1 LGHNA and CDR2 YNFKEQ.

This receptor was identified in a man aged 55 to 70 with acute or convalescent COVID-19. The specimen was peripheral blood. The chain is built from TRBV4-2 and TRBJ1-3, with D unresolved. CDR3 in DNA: TGTGCCAGCAGCCAAGGGCCTCCAGCTGGAAACACCATATATTTT. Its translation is CASSQGPPAGNTIYF.